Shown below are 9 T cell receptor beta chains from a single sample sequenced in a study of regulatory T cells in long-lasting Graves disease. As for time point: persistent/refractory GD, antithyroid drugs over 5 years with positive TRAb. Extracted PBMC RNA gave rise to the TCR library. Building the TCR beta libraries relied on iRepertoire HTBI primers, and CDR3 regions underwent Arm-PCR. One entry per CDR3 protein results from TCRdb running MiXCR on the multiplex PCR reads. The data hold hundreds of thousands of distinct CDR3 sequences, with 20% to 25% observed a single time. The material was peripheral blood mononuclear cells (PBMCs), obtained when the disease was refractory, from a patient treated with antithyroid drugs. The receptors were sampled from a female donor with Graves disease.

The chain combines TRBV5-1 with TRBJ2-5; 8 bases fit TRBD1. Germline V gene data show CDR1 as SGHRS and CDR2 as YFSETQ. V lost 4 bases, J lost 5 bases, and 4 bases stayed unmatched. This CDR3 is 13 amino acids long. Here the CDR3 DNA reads TGCGCCAGCAGCCGGACAGGGAAGGAGACCCAGTACTTC. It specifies CASSRTGKETQYF.

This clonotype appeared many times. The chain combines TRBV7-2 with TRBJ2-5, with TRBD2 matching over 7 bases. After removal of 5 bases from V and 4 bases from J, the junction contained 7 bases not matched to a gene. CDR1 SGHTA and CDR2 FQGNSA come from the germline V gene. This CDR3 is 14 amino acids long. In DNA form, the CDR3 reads TGTGCCAGCAGCCTAGAGCGGGATCCAGAGACCCAGTACTTC. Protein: CASSLERDPETQYF.

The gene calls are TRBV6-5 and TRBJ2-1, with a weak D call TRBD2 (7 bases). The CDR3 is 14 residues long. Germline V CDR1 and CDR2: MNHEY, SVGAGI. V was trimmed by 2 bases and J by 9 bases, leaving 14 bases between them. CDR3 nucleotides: TGTGCCAGCAGTTACGGGACACCGGGGGGTGAGCAGTTCTTC. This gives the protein CASSYGTPGGEQFF.

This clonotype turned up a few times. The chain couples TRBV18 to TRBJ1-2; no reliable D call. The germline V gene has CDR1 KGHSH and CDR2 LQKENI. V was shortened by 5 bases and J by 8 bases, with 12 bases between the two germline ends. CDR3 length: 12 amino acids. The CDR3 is CASSLDTSGYTF. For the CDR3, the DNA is TGTGCCAGCTCATTAGACACATCCGGCTACACCTTC.

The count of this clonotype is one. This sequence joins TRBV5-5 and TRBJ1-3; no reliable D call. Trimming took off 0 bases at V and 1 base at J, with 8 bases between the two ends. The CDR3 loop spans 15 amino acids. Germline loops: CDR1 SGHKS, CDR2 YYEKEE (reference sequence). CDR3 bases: TGTGCCAGCAGCTTGGTATCTGAATCTGGAAACACCATATATTTT. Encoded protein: CASSLVSESGNTIYF.

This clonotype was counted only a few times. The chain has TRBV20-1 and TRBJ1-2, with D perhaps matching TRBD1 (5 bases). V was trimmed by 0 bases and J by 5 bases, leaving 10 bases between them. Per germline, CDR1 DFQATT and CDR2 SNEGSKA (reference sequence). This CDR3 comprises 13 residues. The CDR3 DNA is TGCAGTGCTAGAGATTTTGGGGGGTATGGCTACACCTTC. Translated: CSARDFGGYGYTF.

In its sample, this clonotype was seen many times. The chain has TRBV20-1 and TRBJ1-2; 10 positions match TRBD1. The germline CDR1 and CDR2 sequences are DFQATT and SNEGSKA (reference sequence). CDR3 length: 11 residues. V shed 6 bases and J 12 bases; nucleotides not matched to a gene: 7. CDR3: CSAGGTGDDTF. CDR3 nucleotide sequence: TGCAGTGCAGGGGGGACAGGGGACGACACCTTC.

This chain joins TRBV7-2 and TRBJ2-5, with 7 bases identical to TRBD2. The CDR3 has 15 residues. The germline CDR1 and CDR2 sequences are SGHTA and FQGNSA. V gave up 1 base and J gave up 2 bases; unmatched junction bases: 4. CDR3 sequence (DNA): TGTGCCAGCAGCTTAGTTGCTAGCGGTCAAGAGACCCAGTACTTC. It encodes CASSLVASGQETQYF.

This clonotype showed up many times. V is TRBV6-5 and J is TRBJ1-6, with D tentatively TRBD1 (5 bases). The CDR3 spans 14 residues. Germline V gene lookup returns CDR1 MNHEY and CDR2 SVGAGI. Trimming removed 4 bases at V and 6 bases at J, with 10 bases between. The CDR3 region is CASSLVTVNSPLHF. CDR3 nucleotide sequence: TGTGCCAGCAGTTTGGTGACAGTTAATTCACCCCTCCACTTT.